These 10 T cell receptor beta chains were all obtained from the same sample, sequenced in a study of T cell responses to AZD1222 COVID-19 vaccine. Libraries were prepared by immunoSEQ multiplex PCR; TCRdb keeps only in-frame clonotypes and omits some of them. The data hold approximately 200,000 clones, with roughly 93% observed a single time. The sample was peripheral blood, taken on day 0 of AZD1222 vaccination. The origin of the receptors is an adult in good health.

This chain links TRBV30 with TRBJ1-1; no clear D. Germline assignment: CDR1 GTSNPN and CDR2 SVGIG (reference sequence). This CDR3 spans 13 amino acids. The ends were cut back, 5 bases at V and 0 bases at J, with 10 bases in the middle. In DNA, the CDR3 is TGTGCCTGGTATCAAGGCATGAACACTGAAGCTTTCTTT. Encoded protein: CAWYQGMNTEAFF. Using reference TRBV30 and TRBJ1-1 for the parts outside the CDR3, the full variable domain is SQTIHQWPATLVQPVGSPLSLECTVEGTSNPNLYWYRQAAGRGLQLLFYSVGIGQISSEVPQNLSASRPQDRQFILSSKKLLLSDSGFYLCAWYQGMNTEAFFGQGTRLTVV.

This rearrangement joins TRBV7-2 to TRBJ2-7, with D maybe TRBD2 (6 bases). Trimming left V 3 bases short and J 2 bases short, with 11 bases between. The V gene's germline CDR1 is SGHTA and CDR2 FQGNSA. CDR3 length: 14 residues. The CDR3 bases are TGTGCCAGCAGCTTGCTGGGGAGGACCTACGAGCAGTACTTC. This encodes CASSLLGRTYEQYF. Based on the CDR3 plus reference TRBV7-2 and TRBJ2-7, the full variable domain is GAGVSQSPSNKVTEKGKDVELRCDPISGHTALYWYRQSLGQGLEFLIYFQGNSAPDKSGLPSDRFSAERTGGSVSTLTIQRTQQEDSAVYLCASSLLGRTYEQYFGPGTRLTVT.

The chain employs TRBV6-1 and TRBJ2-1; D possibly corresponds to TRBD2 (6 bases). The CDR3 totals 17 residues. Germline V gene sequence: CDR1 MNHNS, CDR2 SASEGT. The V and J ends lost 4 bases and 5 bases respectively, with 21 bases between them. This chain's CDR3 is CASSGVTGVKGDNEQFF. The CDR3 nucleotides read TGTGCCAGCAGTGGTGTAACGGGAGTGAAGGGAGACAATGAGCAGTTCTTC.

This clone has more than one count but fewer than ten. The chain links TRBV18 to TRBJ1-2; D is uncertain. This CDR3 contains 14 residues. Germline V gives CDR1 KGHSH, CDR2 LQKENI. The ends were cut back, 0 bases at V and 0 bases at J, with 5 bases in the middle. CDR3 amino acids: CASSPPTANYGYTF. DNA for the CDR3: TGTGCCAGCTCACCACCTACAGCTAACTATGGCTACACCTTC. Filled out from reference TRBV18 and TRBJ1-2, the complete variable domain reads NAGVMQNPRHLVRRRGQEARLRCSPMKGHSHVYWYRQLPEEGLKFMVYLQKENIIDESGMPKERFSAEFPKEGPSILRIQQVVRGDSAAYFCASSPPTANYGYTFGSGTRLTVV.

The CDR3 loop is CATQGTSGIPAGELFF. The CDR3 nucleotides are TGTGCCACTCAGGGGACTAGCGGGATCCCCGCCGGGGAGCTGTTTTTT. The gene calls are TRBV24-1 and TRBJ2-2; the match to TRBD2 covers 13 bases. The CDR3 length is 16 residues. V was clipped by 10 bases and J by 6 bases; unmatched bases: 10. CDR1 is KGHDR and CDR2 is SFDVKD in the germline V gene.

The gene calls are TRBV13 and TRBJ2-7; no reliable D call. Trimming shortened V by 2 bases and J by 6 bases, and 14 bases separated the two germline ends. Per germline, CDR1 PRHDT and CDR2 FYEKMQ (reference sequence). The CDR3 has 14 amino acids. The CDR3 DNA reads TGTGCCAGCAGCTTAATGGGCAGCACGGGCGAGCAGTACTTC. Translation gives CASSLMGSTGEQYF.

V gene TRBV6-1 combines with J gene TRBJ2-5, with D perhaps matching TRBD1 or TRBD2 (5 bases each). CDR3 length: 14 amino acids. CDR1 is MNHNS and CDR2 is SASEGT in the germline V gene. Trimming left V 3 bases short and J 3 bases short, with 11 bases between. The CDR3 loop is CASSDGARKETQYF. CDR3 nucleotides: TGTGCCAGCAGTGACGGGGCTAGAAAAGAGACCCAGTACTTC.

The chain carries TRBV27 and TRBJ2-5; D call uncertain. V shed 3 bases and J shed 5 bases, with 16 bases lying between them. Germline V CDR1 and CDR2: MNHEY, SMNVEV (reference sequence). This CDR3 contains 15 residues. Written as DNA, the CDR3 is TGTGCCAGCAGTTTTGGGAATAAGGGATGGGAGACCCAGTACTTC. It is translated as CASSFGNKGWETQYF.

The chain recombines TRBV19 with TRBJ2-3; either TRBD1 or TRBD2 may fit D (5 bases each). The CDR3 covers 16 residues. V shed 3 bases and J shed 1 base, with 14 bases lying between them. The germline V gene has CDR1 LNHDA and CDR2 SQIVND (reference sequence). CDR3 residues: CASSIGASYGTDTQYF. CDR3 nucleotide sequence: TGTGCCAGTAGTATCGGGGCTTCGTATGGCACAGATACGCAGTATTTT.

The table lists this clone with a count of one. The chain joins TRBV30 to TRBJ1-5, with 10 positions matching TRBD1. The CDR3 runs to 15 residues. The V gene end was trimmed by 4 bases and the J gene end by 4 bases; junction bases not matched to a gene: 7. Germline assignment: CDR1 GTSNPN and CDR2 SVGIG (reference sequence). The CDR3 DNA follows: TGTGCCTGGAATCCGAAGGGACAGGGGAATCAGCCCCAGCATTTT. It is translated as CAWNPKGQGNQPQHF.